The TCR beta chain under discussion was sequenced for a study of blood T cell repertoires in COVID-19. The CDR3 is 15 amino acids. Germline values: CDR1 KGHSH, CDR2 LQKENI. With 6 bases clipped from V and 6 bases from J, the junction kept 11 bases outside the gene matches. Original handling: For nucleated cells, counts were estimated from reference gene primer amplification. Generated by immunoSEQ multiplex PCR, the TCRdb table keeps only in-frame clones and is missing some. The V and J calls and clone size come from that table; D and trimming were worked out from the DNA. The sample carries 270,000 or so clones, about four fifths recorded once.

The clonotype originates from a woman aged 60-75 years with active or convalescent COVID-19. Source material: peripheral blood. V and J are TRBV18 and TRBJ1-5, with TRBD1 matching over 7 bases. CDR3 in amino acids: CASSLDRVAGQPQHF. Written as DNA, the CDR3 is TGTGCCAGCTCCCTCGACAGGGTGGCGGGTCAGCCCCAGCATTTT.